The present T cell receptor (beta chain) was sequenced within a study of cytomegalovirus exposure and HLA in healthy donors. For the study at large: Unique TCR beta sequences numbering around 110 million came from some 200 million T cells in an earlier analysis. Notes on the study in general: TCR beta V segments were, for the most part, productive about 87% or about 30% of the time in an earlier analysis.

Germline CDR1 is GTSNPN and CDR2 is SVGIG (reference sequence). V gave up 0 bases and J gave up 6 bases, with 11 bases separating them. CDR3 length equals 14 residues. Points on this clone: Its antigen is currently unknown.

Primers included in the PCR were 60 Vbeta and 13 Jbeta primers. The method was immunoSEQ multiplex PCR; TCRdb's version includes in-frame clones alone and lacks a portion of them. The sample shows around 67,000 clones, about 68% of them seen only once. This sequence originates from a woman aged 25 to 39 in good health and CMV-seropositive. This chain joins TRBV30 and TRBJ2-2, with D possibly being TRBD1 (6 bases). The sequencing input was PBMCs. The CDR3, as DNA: TGTGCCTGGAGTGTAGGCGCAGGGGCCGGGGAGCTGTTTTTT. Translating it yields CAWSVGAGAGELFF.